This T cell receptor (beta chain) comes out of a study of shared clonotypes between healthy human individuals. Overall study: The composition of the donors was a couple of women and three men aged 18 to 49.

As regards this clone: What it recognizes is unknown.

Clones were read by immunoSEQ multiplex PCR, and TCRdb kept only the in-frame ones, dropping some. The sample has 1.5 million to 2.5 million clones; about 95% are singletons. This CDR3 spans 17 amino acids. Germline values: CDR1 MNHNS, CDR2 SASEGT. V gave up 2 bases and J gave up 7 bases; unmatched junction bases: 13. Cells designated naive CD8 were CD45RO-negative and were positively selected for CCR7, with terminally differentiated effector memory CD45RA+ cells excluded. Adult Caucasians living in Nashville, Tennessee made up all of the donors. General study points: Depth of sequencing was expected to influence donor clonotype sharing. Rarefaction demonstrated incomplete sorted-subset sequencing despite large depth.

The sample taken for sequencing was naive CD8+ T cells sorted from blood. The source of this sequence is a young man in good health. J is TRBJ2-1 and V is TRBV6-1; 8 positions match TRBD1. The CDR3: CASSEIRTGGFSNEQFF. The DNA of the CDR3 is TGTGCCAGCAGTGAAATCCGAACAGGGGGGTTTAGTAATGAGCAGTTCTTC.